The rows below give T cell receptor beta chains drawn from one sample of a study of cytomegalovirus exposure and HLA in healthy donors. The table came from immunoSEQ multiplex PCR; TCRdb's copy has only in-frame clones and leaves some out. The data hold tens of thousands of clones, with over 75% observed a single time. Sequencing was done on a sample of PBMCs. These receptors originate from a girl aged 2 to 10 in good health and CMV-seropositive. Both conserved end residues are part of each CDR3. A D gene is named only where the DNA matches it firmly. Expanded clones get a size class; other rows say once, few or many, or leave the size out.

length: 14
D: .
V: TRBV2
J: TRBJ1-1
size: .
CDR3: CASRGTRDKLEAFF
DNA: TGTGCCAGCAGGGGGACACGCGACAAACTGGAAGCTTTCTTT

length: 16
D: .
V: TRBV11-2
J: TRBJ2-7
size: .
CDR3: CASSLMSGIASNEQYF
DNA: TGTGCCAGCAGCTTGATGTCAGGGATTGCGAGTAACGAGCAGTACTTC

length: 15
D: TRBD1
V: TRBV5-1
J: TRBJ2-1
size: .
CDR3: CASSSGTGANNEQFF
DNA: TGCGCCAGCAGCTCCGGGACAGGGGCGAACAATGAGCAGTTCTTC

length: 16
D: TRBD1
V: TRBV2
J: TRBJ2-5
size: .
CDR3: CASYLWRTGNQETQYF
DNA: TGTGCCAGCTACCTGTGGAGGACAGGGAACCAAGAGACCCAGTACTTC

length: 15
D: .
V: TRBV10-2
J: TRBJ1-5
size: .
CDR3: CASSLDGKQGQPQHF
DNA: TGCGCCAGCAGTTTAGACGGAAAGCAGGGGCAGCCCCAGCATTTT

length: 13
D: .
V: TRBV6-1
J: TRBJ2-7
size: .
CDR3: CASRPSSFYEQYF
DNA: TGTGCCAGCAGACCCTCTAGCTTCTACGAGCAGTACTTC

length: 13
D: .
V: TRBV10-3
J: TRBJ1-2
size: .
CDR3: CAISEQGSYGYTF
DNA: TGTGCCATCAGTGAACAGGGATCTTATGGCTACACCTTC

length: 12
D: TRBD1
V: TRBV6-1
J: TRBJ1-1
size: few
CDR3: CASQGGNTEAFF
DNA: TGTGCCAGCCAGGGGGGGAACACTGAAGCTTTCTTT

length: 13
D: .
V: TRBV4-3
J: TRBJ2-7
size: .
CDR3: CASSRTGIDEQYF
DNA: TGCGCCAGCAGCCGCACAGGGATCGACGAGCAGTACTTC

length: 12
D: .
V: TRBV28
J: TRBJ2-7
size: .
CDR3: CAIERSSYEQYF
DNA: TGTGCCATCGAGCGGAGCTCCTACGAGCAGTACTTC

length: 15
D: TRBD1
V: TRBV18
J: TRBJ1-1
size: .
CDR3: CASSLHRGKNTEAFF
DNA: TGTGCCAGCTCCCTACACAGGGGTAAGAACACTGAAGCTTTCTTT

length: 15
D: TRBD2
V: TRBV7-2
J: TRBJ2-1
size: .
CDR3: CASSLGLAAHNEQFF
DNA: TGTGCCAGCAGCTTAGGGCTAGCGGCTCACAATGAGCAGTTCTTC

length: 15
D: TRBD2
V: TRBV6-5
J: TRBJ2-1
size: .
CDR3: CASSYLAGDRNEQFF
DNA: TGTGCCAGCAGTTATTTGGCGGGAGATCGGAATGAGCAGTTCTTC

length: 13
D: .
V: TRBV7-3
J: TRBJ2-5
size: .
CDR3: CASSTDSQETQYF
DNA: TGTGCCAGCAGCACGGACAGCCAAGAGACCCAGTACTTC

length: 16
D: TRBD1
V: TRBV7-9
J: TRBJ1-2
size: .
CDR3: CASSSRGQGPNYGYTF
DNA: TGTGCCAGCAGCTCCCGGGGACAGGGCCCTAACTATGGCTACACCTTC

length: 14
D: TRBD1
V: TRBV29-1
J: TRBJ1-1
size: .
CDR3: CSVGQGWLNTEAFF
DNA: TGCAGCGTTGGACAGGGATGGCTTAACACTGAAGCTTTCTTT

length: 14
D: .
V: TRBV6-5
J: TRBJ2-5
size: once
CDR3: CASSSVTGKETQYF
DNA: TGTGCCAGCAGTTCGGTAACAGGGAAAGAGACCCAGTACTTC

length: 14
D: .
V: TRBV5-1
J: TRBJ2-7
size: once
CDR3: CASSLEDSSYEQYF
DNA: TGCGCCAGCAGCTTGGAGGACAGCTCCTACGAGCAGTACTTC

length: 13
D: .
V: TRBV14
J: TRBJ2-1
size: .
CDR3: CASRPSAYNEQFF
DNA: TGTGCCAGCCGGCCTAGCGCATACAATGAGCAGTTCTTC

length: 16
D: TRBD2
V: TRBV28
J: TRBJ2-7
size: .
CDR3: CASSSSRGGGTTEQYF
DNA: TGTGCCAGCAGTTCCTCTCGGGGGGGAGGGACCACCGAGCAGTACTTC

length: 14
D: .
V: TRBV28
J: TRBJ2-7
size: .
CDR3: CASSLLDYPYEQYF
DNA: TGTGCCAGCAGTTTACTGGACTATCCCTACGAGCAGTACTTC

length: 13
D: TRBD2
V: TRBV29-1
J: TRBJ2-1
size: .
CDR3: CSVVAGGGGEQFF
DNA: TGCAGCGTTGTAGCGGGAGGAGGAGGTGAGCAGTTCTTC

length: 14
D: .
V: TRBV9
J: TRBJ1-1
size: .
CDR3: CASSVVTPNTEAFF
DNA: TGTGCCAGCAGCGTAGTGACACCGAACACTGAAGCTTTCTTT

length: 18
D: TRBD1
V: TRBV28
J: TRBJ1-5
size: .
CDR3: CASSPSAIRDRGNQPQHF
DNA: TGTGCCAGCAGCCCGAGTGCTATTAGGGACAGAGGTAATCAGCCCCAGCATTTT

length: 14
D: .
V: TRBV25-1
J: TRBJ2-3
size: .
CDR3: CASSDTGNTDTQYF
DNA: TGTGCCAGCAGTGACACAGGGAATACAGATACGCAGTATTTT

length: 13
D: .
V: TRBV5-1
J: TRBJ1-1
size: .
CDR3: CASASQENTEAFF
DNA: TGCGCCAGCGCAAGTCAGGAGAACACTGAAGCTTTCTTT

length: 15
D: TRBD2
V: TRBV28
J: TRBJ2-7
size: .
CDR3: CASRRLAGGVYEQYF
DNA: TGTGCCAGCCGACGACTAGCGGGAGGGGTCTACGAGCAGTACTTC

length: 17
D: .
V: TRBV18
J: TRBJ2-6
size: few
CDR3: CASSPGLKSSGANVLTF
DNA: TGTGCCAGCTCACCGGGACTGAAGAGCTCTGGGGCCAACGTCCTGACTTTC

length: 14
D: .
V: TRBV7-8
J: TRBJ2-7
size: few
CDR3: CASSFTIPSGTLYF
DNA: TGTGCCAGCAGTTTTACGATACCCTCCGGGACACTGTACTTC

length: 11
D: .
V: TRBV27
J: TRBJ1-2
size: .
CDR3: CASKSGNGYTF
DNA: TGTGCCAGCAAGTCAGGGAATGGCTACACCTTC

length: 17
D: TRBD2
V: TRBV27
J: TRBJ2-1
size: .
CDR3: CASSPGLAGSSYNEQFF
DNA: TGTGCCAGCAGTCCGGGACTAGCGGGAAGCTCCTACAATGAGCAGTTCTTC

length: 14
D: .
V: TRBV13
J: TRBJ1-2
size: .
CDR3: CASSLVSRDYGYTF
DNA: TGTGCCAGCAGCTTAGTTTCTCGAGACTATGGCTACACCTTC

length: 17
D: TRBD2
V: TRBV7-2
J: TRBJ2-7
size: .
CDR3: CASSQGLAGGPGGEQYF
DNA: TGTGCCAGCAGCCAGGGACTAGCGGGAGGGCCGGGGGGTGAGCAGTACTTC

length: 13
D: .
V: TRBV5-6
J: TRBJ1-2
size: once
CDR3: CASSEVTFYGYTF
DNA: TGTGCCAGCAGCGAAGTCACATTCTATGGCTACACCTTC

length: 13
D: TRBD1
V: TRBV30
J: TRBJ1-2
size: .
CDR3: CAWTLTGTYGYTF
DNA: TGTGCCTGGACTCTGACAGGGACCTATGGCTACACCTTC

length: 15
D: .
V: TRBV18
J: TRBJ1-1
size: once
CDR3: CASSSLMSLNTEAFF
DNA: TGTGCCAGCTCCTCCCTGATGAGTCTGAACACTGAAGCTTTCTTT

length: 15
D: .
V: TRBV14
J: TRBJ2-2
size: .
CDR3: CASSQNARSTGELFF
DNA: TGTGCCAGCAGCCAAAACGCAAGGAGTACCGGGGAGCTGTTTTTT

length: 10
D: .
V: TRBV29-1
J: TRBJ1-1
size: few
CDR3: CSVPPGEAFF
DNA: TGCAGCGTTCCACCGGGTGAAGCTTTCTTT

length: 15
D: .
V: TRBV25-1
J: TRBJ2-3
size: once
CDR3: CASSERGIRTDTQYF
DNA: TGTGCCAGCAGTGAACGAGGGATAAGGACAGATACGCAGTATTTT

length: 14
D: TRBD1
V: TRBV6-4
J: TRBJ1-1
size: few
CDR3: CASSSGGTNTEAFF
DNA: TGTGCCAGCAGTTCAGGGGGCACGAACACTGAAGCTTTCTTT

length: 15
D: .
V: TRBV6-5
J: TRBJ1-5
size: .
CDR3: CASSYSGGHNQPQHF
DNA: TGTGCCAGCAGTTACTCGGGAGGGCACAATCAGCCCCAGCATTTT

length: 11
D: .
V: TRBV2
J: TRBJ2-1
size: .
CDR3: CATERIGEQFF
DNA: TGTGCCACCGAGAGAATCGGTGAGCAGTTCTTC

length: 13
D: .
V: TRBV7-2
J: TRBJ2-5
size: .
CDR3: CASSLGGKETQYF
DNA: TGTGCCAGCTCCCTTGGCGGGAAAGAGACCCAGTACTTC

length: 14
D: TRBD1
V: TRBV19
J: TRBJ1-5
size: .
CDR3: CASKGTGGLQPQHF
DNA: TGTGCCAGTAAGGGGACAGGGGGCCTTCAGCCCCAGCATTTT

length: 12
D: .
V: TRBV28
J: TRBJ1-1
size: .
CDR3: CASTVKNTEAFF
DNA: TGTGCCAGCACGGTTAAGAACACTGAAGCTTTCTTT

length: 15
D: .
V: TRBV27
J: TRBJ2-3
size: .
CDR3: CASRIKGGNTDTQYF
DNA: TGTGCCAGCAGGATCAAAGGCGGGAACACAGATACGCAGTATTTT

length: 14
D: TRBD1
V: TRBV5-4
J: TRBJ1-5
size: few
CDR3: CASSPDRGNQPQHF
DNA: TGTGCCAGCAGCCCGGACAGGGGGAATCAGCCCCAGCATTTT

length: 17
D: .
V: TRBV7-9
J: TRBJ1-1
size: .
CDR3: CASSLGLQGKGNTEAFF
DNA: TGTGCCAGCAGCTTAGGATTACAGGGAAAGGGGAACACTGAAGCTTTCTTT

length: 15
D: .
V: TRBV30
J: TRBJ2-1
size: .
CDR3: CAWSEGPGLRNEQFF
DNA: TGTGCCTGGAGTGAAGGCCCGGGACTCCGCAATGAGCAGTTCTTC